Listed below are T cell receptor beta chains from one sample, sequenced in a study of T cell changes during pregnancy in multiple sclerosis. Libraries were prepared by immunoSEQ multiplex PCR; TCRdb keeps only in-frame clonotypes and omits some of them. Among around 47,000 clones, around 92% were seen once, and the ten largest hold about 4.7%. The sequences come from CD8+ T cells from peripheral blood mononuclear cells, collected in the first trimester of pregnancy. The source of these receptors is a female donor with multiple sclerosis, enrolled in a pregnancy study. CDR3s include the opening cysteine and the closing phenylalanine or tryptophan. D genes are given only for firm matches. Size tells how often a clone was seen (once, few, many) or the class of an expanded clone, and some rows leave it out.

j_call: TRBJ2-7; d_call: TRBD1; v_call: TRBV4-3; clone_size: .; cdr3_nt: TGCGCCAGCAGCCAAGGAGCCTCCGGACAGGGCAAGAGCTCCTACGAGCAGTACTTC; cdr3_aa: CASSQGASGQGKSSYEQYF
j_call: TRBJ2-1; d_call: TRBD2; v_call: TRBV5-1; clone_size: .; cdr3_nt: TGCGCCAGCAGCTTGGCTAGCGGGGGGGCCAATGAGCAGTTCTTC; cdr3_aa: CASSLASGGANEQFF
j_call: TRBJ1-3; d_call: .; v_call: TRBV10-3; clone_size: .; cdr3_nt: TGTGCCATCAGTGAGTCGGCAGGGATCGGATTAAACACCATATATTTT; cdr3_aa: CAISESAGIGLNTIYF
j_call: TRBJ2-7; d_call: TRBD1; v_call: TRBV7-9; clone_size: .; cdr3_nt: TGTGCCAGCAGCTCGGACAGGCACTACGAGCAGTACTTC; cdr3_aa: CASSSDRHYEQYF
j_call: TRBJ2-3; d_call: .; v_call: TRBV28; clone_size: .; cdr3_nt: TGTGCCAGCAGTCCAGCGATATCCACAGATACGCAGTATTTT; cdr3_aa: CASSPAISTDTQYF
j_call: TRBJ2-3; d_call: .; v_call: TRBV11-2; clone_size: .; cdr3_nt: TGTGCCAGCAGCACCCGACAGACGAGCACAGATACGCAGTATTTT; cdr3_aa: CASSTRQTSTDTQYF
j_call: TRBJ2-4; d_call: .; v_call: TRBV7-6; clone_size: once; cdr3_nt: TGTGCCAGCAGCTTCCTAGGGGACATTCAGTACTTC; cdr3_aa: CASSFLGDIQYF
j_call: TRBJ2-1; d_call: TRBD1; v_call: TRBV9; clone_size: .; cdr3_nt: TGTGCCAGCAGCGCCGACAGGGGAGTCTACAATGAGCAGTTCTTC; cdr3_aa: CASSADRGVYNEQFF
j_call: TRBJ2-7; d_call: TRBD1; v_call: TRBV7-9; clone_size: .; cdr3_nt: TGTGCCAGCATCAACTTCGGACAGGGGACGTACGAGCAGTACTTC; cdr3_aa: CASINFGQGTYEQYF
j_call: TRBJ2-7; d_call: TRBD1; v_call: TRBV27; clone_size: .; cdr3_nt: TGTGCCAGCACTCCGGGACAGGGTTTAGACGAGCAGTACTTC; cdr3_aa: CASTPGQGLDEQYF
j_call: TRBJ2-1; d_call: .; v_call: TRBV7-9; clone_size: .; cdr3_nt: TGTGCCAGCAGCCCACAGGGTTTGGAGGAGTTCTTC; cdr3_aa: CASSPQGLEEFF
j_call: TRBJ1-4; d_call: TRBD1; v_call: TRBV7-9; clone_size: .; cdr3_nt: TGTGCCAGCAGTTCCGGACAGGGGGCGGCTAATGAAAAACTGTTTTTT; cdr3_aa: CASSSGQGAANEKLFF
j_call: TRBJ2-3; d_call: .; v_call: TRBV5-4; clone_size: .; cdr3_nt: TGTGCCAGCAGCTTGGTAGGCGGAGATGATACGCAGTATTTT; cdr3_aa: CASSLVGGDDTQYF
j_call: TRBJ2-7; d_call: .; v_call: TRBV10-3; clone_size: .; cdr3_nt: TGTGCCATCAGTGAGTTAGGACTTCTCTACGAGCAGTACTTC; cdr3_aa: CAISELGLLYEQYF
j_call: TRBJ2-1; d_call: TRBD2; v_call: TRBV2; clone_size: .; cdr3_nt: TGTGCCAGCCCGGAACGGGGGGGCCGAGAGCAGTTCTTC; cdr3_aa: CASPERGGREQFF
j_call: TRBJ2-1; d_call: .; v_call: TRBV5-4; clone_size: .; cdr3_nt: TGTGCCAGCAGCTCGGAGGACGGGAGTGAGCAGTTCTTC; cdr3_aa: CASSSEDGSEQFF
j_call: TRBJ2-7; d_call: .; v_call: TRBV7-9; clone_size: once; cdr3_nt: TGTGCCAGCAGCTTATCGGCGGGGCGCACCTACGAGCAGTACTTC; cdr3_aa: CASSLSAGRTYEQYF
j_call: TRBJ2-2; d_call: .; v_call: TRBV27; clone_size: .; cdr3_nt: TGTGCCAGCAGTTTAGGGGGGACCGGGGAGCTGTTTTTT; cdr3_aa: CASSLGGTGELFF
j_call: TRBJ2-3; d_call: TRBD1; v_call: TRBV7-6; clone_size: .; cdr3_nt: TGTGCCAGCAGCTTAGACGCCGGGACAGTAACAGATACGCAGTATTTT; cdr3_aa: CASSLDAGTVTDTQYF
j_call: TRBJ1-1; d_call: .; v_call: TRBV7-9; clone_size: .; cdr3_nt: TGTGCCAGCAGCCGTGGGGAGTGGGGAGTCACTGAAGCTTTCTTT; cdr3_aa: CASSRGEWGVTEAFF
j_call: TRBJ1-2; d_call: .; v_call: TRBV6-6; clone_size: .; cdr3_nt: TGTGCCAGTTGCGAGGGGGGGGGACTGAGCCATGGCTACACCTTC; cdr3_aa: CASCEGGGLSHGYTF
j_call: TRBJ1-1; d_call: .; v_call: TRBV7-2; clone_size: .; cdr3_nt: TGTGCCAGCAGCTTAGACCCAGGGAGGCCGTTTGAAGCTTTCTTT; cdr3_aa: CASSLDPGRPFEAFF
j_call: TRBJ2-7; d_call: TRBD2; v_call: TRBV12-5; clone_size: .; cdr3_nt: TGTGCTAGTGTGGGAAGCGGGGGCCCCTACGAGCAGTACTTC; cdr3_aa: CASVGSGGPYEQYF
j_call: TRBJ2-1; d_call: .; v_call: TRBV6-1; clone_size: .; cdr3_nt: TGTGCCAGCAGTGAAGCGGACTTTTTTAATGAGCAGTTCTTC; cdr3_aa: CASSEADFFNEQFF
j_call: TRBJ2-7; d_call: .; v_call: TRBV12-5; clone_size: .; cdr3_nt: TGTGCTAGTGGTTTGGTACCAAGCCACGAGCAGTACTTC; cdr3_aa: CASGLVPSHEQYF
j_call: TRBJ2-6; d_call: TRBD1; v_call: TRBV19; clone_size: .; cdr3_nt: TGTGCCAGTAGTATAGTGGGACAGGATTCTGGGGCCAACGTCCTGACTTTC; cdr3_aa: CASSIVGQDSGANVLTF
j_call: TRBJ2-7; d_call: .; v_call: TRBV28; clone_size: .; cdr3_nt: TGTGCCAGCAGCCAAACTTTATACGAGCAGTACTTC; cdr3_aa: CASSQTLYEQYF
j_call: TRBJ1-4; d_call: TRBD1; v_call: TRBV4-3; clone_size: .; cdr3_nt: TGCGCCAGCAGCCAAGTTGGGGGACAGGCTGGCTGGGGAGAAAAACTGTTTTTT; cdr3_aa: CASSQVGGQAGWGEKLFF
j_call: TRBJ1-2; d_call: TRBD1; v_call: TRBV5-1; clone_size: .; cdr3_nt: TGCGCCAGCAGCTGGACAGGGCCAGGAGGCTACACCTTC; cdr3_aa: CASSWTGPGGYTF
j_call: TRBJ1-6; d_call: .; v_call: TRBV9; clone_size: .; cdr3_nt: TGTGCCAGCAGCGTAGAGTCACAGAGTTACTCCTATAATTCACCCCTCCACTTT; cdr3_aa: CASSVESQSYSYNSPLHF
j_call: TRBJ2-5; d_call: TRBD2; v_call: TRBV9; clone_size: .; cdr3_nt: TGTGCCAGCAGCGTAGGTCGGGGGGAGGCGGAGACCCAGTACTTC; cdr3_aa: CASSVGRGEAETQYF
j_call: TRBJ2-3; d_call: TRBD1; v_call: TRBV18; clone_size: .; cdr3_nt: TGTGCCAGCTCACCAAAGGTAACAGGGGGCCGGCCAGATACGCAGTATTTT; cdr3_aa: CASSPKVTGGRPDTQYF
j_call: TRBJ1-1; d_call: .; v_call: TRBV9; clone_size: .; cdr3_nt: TGTGCCAGCAGCGGGCCAGGGGCCCGAATGGGCACTGAAGCTTTCTTT; cdr3_aa: CASSGPGARMGTEAFF
j_call: TRBJ2-1; d_call: .; v_call: TRBV6-5; clone_size: .; cdr3_nt: TGTGCCAGCAGTTACCGGAGGGGCTATGAGCAGTTCTTC; cdr3_aa: CASSYRRGYEQFF
j_call: TRBJ2-1; d_call: .; v_call: TRBV9; clone_size: .; cdr3_nt: TGTGCCAGCAGCGGGACCCGCGGGGCCAGCTCCTACAATGAGCAGTTCTTC; cdr3_aa: CASSGTRGASSYNEQFF
j_call: TRBJ2-7; d_call: TRBD1; v_call: TRBV2; clone_size: .; cdr3_nt: TGTGCCAGCAGCCCCGACAGGGGAGGCACTGACGAGCAGTACTTC; cdr3_aa: CASSPDRGGTDEQYF
j_call: TRBJ1-2; d_call: TRBD1; v_call: TRBV7-9; clone_size: .; cdr3_nt: TGTGCCAGCAGATCAGACAGGGGGCATGGCTACACCTTC; cdr3_aa: CASRSDRGHGYTF
j_call: TRBJ2-7; d_call: TRBD1; v_call: TRBV27; clone_size: .; cdr3_nt: TGTGCCAGCAGTATCGGGACAGATAGCTCCTACGAGCAGTACTTC; cdr3_aa: CASSIGTDSSYEQYF
j_call: TRBJ2-3; d_call: .; v_call: TRBV5-4; clone_size: .; cdr3_nt: TGTGCCAGCAGCCAATCCTTATCGACTACAGATACGCAGTATTTT; cdr3_aa: CASSQSLSTTDTQYF
j_call: TRBJ2-7; d_call: .; v_call: TRBV6-6; clone_size: .; cdr3_nt: TGTGCCAGCAGTTCCGCCGGGACTCCCTACGAGCAGTACTTC; cdr3_aa: CASSSAGTPYEQYF
j_call: TRBJ2-3; d_call: .; v_call: TRBV9; clone_size: .; cdr3_nt: TGTGCCAGCAGCGTAGTTACCCGGAGGAGCACAGATACGCAGTATTTT; cdr3_aa: CASSVVTRRSTDTQYF
j_call: TRBJ2-1; d_call: TRBD2; v_call: TRBV2; clone_size: .; cdr3_nt: TGTGCCAGCAGTGAAGGGACTAGCGGTTACAATGAGCAGTTCTTC; cdr3_aa: CASSEGTSGYNEQFF
j_call: TRBJ1-1; d_call: TRBD1; v_call: TRBV7-8; clone_size: .; cdr3_nt: TGTGCCAGCAGCCAGTCCCAACAGGGGTGGAACACTGAAGCTTTCTTT; cdr3_aa: CASSQSQQGWNTEAFF
j_call: TRBJ1-3; d_call: TRBD1; v_call: TRBV9; clone_size: .; cdr3_nt: TGTGCCAGCAGTGCCGGGACAGGGGTTTATACTGGAAACACCATATATTTT; cdr3_aa: CASSAGTGVYTGNTIYF
j_call: TRBJ2-7; d_call: TRBD2; v_call: TRBV7-9; clone_size: once; cdr3_nt: TGTGCCACAAATATCCTAGCGGAAACCTACGAGCAGTACTTC; cdr3_aa: CATNILAETYEQYF
j_call: TRBJ1-1; d_call: TRBD1; v_call: TRBV5-1; clone_size: .; cdr3_nt: TGCGCCAGCAGCTTGGGACAGGGGAGCACTGAAGCTTTCTTT; cdr3_aa: CASSLGQGSTEAFF
j_call: TRBJ2-1; d_call: .; v_call: TRBV11-1; clone_size: .; cdr3_nt: TGTGCCAGCACCCATACAGGCTACAATGAGCAGTTCTTC; cdr3_aa: CASTHTGYNEQFF